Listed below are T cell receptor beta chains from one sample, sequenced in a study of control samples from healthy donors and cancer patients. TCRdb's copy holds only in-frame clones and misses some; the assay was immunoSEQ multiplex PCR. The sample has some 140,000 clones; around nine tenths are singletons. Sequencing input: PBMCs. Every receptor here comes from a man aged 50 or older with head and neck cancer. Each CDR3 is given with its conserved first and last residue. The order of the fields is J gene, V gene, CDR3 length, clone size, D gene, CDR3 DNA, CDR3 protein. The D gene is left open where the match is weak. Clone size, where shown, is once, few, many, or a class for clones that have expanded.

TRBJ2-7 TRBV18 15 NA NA TGTGCCAGCTCACCCGGGACCCGCGGGGCCTACGAGCAGTACTTC CASSPGTRGAYEQYF
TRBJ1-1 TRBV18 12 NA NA TGTGCCAGCTCACCAGGGGTGCCTGAAGCTTTCTTT CASSPGVPEAFF
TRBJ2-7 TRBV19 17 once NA TGTGCCAGTAGTCGGGCGGCGGACACGCTTAGCTCCTACGAGCAGTACTTC CASSRAADTLSSYEQYF
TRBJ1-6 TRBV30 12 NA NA TGTGCCTGGAATGGGGATAATTCACCCCTCCACTTT CAWNGDNSPLHF
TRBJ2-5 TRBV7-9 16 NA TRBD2 TGTGCCAGCAGCCAAGGCAGCGGGGGGTTTGAAGAGACCCAGTACTTC CASSQGSGGFEETQYF
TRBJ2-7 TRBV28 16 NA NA TGTGCCAGCAGCCCCGGGACTCTCCTAAGCTCCTACGAGCAGTACTTC CASSPGTLLSSYEQYF
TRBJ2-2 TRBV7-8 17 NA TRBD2 TGTGCCAGCAGCCCCTCAGGGTCCTCAGCGGGGGTCGGGGAGCTGTTTTTT CASSPSGSSAGVGELFF
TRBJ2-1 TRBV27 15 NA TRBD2 TGTGCCAGCAGTCCGCATGAAGCGGGGGACAATGAGCAGTTCTTC CASSPHEAGDNEQFF
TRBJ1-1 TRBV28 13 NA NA TGTGCCAGCAGTTTAGGGGGGAACACTGAAGCTTTCTTT CASSLGGNTEAFF
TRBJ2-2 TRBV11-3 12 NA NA TGTGCCAGCAGCCCGAACACCGGGGAGCTGTTTTTT CASSPNTGELFF
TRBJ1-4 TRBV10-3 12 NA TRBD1 TGTGCCGTCGGGACAGGGGACGAAAAACTGTTTTTT CAVGTGDEKLFF
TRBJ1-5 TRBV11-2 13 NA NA TGTGCCAGCAGCGGTGGGAGCAATCAGCCCCAGCATTTT CASSGGSNQPQHF
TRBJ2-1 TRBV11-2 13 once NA TGTGCCAGCAGCCGAAGCAGGGCGGGTGAGCAGTTCTTC CASSRSRAGEQFF
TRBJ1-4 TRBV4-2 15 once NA TGTGCCAGCAGCCAAGAGGGCAGGATTTATGAAAAACTGTTTTTT CASSQEGRIYEKLFF
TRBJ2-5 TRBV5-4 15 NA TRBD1 TGTGCCAGCAGCGTGGGACAGGGGGCTCTGGAGACCCAGTACTTC CASSVGQGALETQYF
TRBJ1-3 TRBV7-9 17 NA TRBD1 TGTGCCAGCAGCTCCCGTCGTTTAGACAGGGGGGGAAACACCATATATTTT CASSSRRLDRGGNTIYF